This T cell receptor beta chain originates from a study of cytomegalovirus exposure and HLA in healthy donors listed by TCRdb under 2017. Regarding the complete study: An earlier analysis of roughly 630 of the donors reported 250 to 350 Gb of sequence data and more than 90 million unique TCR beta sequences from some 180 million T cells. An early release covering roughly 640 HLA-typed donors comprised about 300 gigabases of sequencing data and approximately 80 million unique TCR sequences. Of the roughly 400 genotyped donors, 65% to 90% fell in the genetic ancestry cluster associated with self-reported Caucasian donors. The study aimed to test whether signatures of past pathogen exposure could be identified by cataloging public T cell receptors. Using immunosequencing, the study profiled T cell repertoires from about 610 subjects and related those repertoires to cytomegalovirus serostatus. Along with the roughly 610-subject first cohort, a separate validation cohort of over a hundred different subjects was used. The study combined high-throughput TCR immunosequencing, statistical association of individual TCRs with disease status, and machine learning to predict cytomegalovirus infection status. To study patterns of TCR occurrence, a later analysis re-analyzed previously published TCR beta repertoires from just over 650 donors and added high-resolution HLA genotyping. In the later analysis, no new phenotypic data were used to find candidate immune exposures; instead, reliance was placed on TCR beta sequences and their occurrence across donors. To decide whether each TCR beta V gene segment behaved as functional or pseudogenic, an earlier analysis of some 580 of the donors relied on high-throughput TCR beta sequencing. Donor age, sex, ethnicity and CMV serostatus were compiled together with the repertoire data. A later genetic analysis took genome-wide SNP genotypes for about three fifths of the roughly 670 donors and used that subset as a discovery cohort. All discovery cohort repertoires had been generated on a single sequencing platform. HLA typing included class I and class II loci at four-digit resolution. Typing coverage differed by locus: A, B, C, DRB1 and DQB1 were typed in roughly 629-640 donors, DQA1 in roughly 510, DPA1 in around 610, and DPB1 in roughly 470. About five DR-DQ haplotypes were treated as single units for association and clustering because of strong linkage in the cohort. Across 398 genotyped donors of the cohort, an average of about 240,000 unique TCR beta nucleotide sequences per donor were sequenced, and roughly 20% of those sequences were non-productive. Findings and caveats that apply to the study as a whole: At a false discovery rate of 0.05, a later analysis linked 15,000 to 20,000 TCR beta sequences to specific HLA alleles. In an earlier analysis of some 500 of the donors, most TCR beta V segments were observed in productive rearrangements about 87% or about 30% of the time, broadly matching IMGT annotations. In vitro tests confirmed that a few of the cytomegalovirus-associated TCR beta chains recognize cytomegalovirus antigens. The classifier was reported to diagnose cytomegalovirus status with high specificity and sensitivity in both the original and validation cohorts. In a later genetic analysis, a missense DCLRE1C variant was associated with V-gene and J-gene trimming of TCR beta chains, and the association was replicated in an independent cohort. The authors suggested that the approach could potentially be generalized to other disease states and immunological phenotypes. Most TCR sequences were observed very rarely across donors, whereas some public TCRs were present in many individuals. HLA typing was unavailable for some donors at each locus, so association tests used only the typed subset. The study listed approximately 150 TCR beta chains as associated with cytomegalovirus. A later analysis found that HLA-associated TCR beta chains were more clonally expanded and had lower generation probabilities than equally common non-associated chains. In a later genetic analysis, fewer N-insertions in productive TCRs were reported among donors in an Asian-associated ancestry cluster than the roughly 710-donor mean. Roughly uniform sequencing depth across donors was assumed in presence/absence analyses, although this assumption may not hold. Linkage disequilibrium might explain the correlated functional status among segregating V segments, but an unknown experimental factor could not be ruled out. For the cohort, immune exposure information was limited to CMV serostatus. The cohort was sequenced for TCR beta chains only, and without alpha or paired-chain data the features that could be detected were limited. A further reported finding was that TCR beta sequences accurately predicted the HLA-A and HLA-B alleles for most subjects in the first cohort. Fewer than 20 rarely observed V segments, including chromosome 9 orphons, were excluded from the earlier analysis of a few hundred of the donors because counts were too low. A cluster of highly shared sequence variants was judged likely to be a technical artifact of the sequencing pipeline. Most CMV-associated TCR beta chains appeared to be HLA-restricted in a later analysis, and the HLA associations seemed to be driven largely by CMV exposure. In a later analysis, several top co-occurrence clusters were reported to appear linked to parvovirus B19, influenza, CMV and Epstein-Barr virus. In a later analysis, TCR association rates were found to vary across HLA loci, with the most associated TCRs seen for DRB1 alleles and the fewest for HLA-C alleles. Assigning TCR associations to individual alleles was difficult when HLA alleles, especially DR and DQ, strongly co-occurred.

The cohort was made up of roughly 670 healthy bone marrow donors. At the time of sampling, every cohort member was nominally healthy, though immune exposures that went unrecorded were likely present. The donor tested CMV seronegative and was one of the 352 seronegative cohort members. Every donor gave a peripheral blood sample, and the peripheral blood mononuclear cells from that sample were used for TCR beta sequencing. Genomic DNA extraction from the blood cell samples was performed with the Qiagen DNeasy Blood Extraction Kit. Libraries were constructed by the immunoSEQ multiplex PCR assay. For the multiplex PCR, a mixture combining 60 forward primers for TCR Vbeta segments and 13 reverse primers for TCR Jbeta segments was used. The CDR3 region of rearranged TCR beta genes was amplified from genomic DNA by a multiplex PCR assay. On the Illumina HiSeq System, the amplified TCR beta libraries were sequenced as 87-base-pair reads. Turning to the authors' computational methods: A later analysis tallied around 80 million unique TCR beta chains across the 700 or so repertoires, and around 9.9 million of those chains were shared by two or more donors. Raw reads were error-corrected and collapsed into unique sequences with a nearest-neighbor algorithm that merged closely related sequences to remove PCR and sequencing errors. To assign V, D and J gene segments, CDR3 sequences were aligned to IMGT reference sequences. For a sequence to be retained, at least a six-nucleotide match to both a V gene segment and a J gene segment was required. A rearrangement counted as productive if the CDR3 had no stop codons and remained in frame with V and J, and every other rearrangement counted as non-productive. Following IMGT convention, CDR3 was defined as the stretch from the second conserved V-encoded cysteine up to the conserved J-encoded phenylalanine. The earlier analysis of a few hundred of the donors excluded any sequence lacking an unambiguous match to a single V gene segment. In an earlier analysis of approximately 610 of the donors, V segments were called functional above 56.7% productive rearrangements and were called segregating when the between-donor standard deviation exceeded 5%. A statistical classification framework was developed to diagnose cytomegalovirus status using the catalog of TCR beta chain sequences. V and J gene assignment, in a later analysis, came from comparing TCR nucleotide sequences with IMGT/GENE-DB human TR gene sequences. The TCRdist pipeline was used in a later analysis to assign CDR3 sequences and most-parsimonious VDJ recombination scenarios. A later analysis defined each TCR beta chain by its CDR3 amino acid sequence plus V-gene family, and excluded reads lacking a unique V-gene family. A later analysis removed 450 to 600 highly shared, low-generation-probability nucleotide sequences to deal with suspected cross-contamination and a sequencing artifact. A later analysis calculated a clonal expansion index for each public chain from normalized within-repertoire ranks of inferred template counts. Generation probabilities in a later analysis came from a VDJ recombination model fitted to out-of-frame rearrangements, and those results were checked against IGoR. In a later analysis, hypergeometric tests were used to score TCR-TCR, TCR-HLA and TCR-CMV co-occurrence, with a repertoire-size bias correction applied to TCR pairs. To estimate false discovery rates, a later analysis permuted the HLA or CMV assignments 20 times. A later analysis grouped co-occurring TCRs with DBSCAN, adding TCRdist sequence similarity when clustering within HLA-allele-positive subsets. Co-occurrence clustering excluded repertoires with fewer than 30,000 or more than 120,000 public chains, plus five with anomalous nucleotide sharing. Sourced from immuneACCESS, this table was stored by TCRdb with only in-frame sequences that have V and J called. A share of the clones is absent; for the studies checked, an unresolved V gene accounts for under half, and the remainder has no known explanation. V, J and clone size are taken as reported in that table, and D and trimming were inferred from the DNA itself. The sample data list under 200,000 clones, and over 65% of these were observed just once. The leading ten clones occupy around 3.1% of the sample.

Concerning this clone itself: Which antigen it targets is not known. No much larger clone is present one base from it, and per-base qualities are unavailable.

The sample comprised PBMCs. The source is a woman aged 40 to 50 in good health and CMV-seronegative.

The nucleotides are TGTGCCAGCAGCCCCTCCCTCGGCATGACTGTGGATGGCTACACCTTC. Translated, this gives CASSPSLGMTVDGYTF. The receptor chain draws on TRBV14 and TRBJ1-2; the D gene cannot be resolved reliably. V is cut by 4 bases and J by 6 bases, and the space between the germline ends is 21 bases. From its cysteine to its phenylalanine, the CDR3 spans 16 amino acids. CDR3 DNA only is kept here, 48 bases in frame from base 1. According to the germline V gene, CDR1 reads SGHDN and CDR2 reads FVKESK.